The 20 T cell receptor beta chains given below trace back to one sample, sequenced in a study of blood T cell repertoires in COVID-19. Only in-frame clones appear in the TCRdb table, and some are missing; sequencing was by immunoSEQ multiplex PCR. The sample records about 200,000 clones, 86% being singletons. Sequenced input: PBMCs or T cells enriched from blood (not recorded which). Receptor source: a woman in her thirties or forties with acute COVID-19.

The gene calls are TRBV28 and TRBJ1-5; tentative D call: TRBD1 (5 bases). The germline gives CDR1 MDHEN, CDR2 SYDVKM. The CDR3 totals 15 residues. V lost 7 bases and J lost 3, with 16 bases in between. Here the CDR3 DNA reads TGTGCCAGCACCCGCAGGGAAAGAAACAATCAGCCCCAGCATTTT. Its protein is CASTRRERNNQPQHF.

The chain uses TRBV27 and TRBJ2-2, with TRBD2 identical over 7 bases. Germline CDR1 reads MNHEY; CDR2 reads SMNVEV (reference sequence). The CDR3 has 17 residues. Germline trimming cut 4 bases from V and 4 bases from J; bases unmatched to any gene: 12. CDR3 DNA sequence: TGTGCCAGCAGTTCCAACCAAGCGGGAACGGGCACCGGGGAGCTGTTTTTT. This codes for CASSSNQAGTGTGELFF.

The chain employs TRBV28 and TRBJ1-6, with D hard to call. Germline CDR1 MDHEN, CDR2 SYDVKM. V lost 3 bases and J 10 bases, leaving 16 bases between the germline ends. The CDR3 covers 15 residues. CDR3 residues: CASSLGVSFGSPLHF. As DNA, the CDR3 is TGTGCCAGCAGTTTGGGAGTAAGCTTCGGGTCACCCCTCCACTTT. Filled out from reference TRBV28 and TRBJ1-6, the complete variable domain reads DVKVTQSSRYLVKRTGEKVFLECVQDMDHENMFWYRQDPGLGLRLIYFSYDVKMKEKGDIPEGYSVSREKKERFSLILESASTNQTSMYLCASSLGVSFGSPLHFGNGTRLTVT.

The chain combines TRBV30 with TRBJ1-2; D gene unclear. Germline assignment: CDR1 GTSNPN and CDR2 SVGIG (reference sequence). The CDR3 covers 11 residues. The V end lost 4 bases, the J end lost 3 bases, and 6 bases lay between the germline ends. The CDR3 spells CAWMSDYGYTF. The CDR3 DNA sequence: TGTGCCTGGATGTCCGACTATGGCTACACCTTC.

This clone came up a few times. The genes are TRBV2 and TRBJ2-7; D is unclear. V was shortened by 6 bases and J by 2 bases, with 14 bases between the two germline ends. There are 14 residues in the CDR3. The germline V gene encodes CDR1 SNHLY and CDR2 FYNNEI. CDR3 coding DNA: TGTGCCAGCAGCTTCGAGGCGGTTACCTACGAGCAGTACTTC. Amino acids: CASSFEAVTYEQYF.

This clone has a handful of counts. This sequence joins TRBV11-3 and TRBJ2-1; D might be TRBD2 (6 bases). Germline V lookup: CDR1 SGHNT, CDR2 YENEEA. The CDR3 is 16 residues long. The V gene lost 2 bases and the J gene lost 3 bases, with 14 bases spanning the gap. Here the CDR3 reads CASSLYGGAGYNEQFF. The DNA of the CDR3 is TGTGCCAGCAGCTTATACGGGGGAGCTGGCTACAATGAGCAGTTCTTC.

This chain links TRBV28 with TRBJ2-1; D is perhaps TRBD2 (6 bases). The CDR3 is 15 residues long. In germline, CDR1 is MDHEN, CDR2 SYDVKM. V was cut by 6 bases and J by 7 bases, with 19 bases left in between. The DNA of the CDR3 is TGTGCCAGCAGCTCCACCGGCGGGACTCTAAATGAGCAGTTCTTC. Translating gives CASSSTGGTLNEQFF.

This sequence joins TRBV24-1 and TRBJ2-7; 10 positions agree with TRBD2. The CDR3 loop spans 15 amino acids. Germline V lookup: CDR1 KGHDR, CDR2 SFDVKD. V dropped 2 bases and J dropped 2; count of bases not matched to a gene: 2. CDR3: CATSDSSGSPYEQYF. The CDR3 bases are TGTGCCACCAGTGATTCTAGCGGGAGCCCCTACGAGCAGTACTTC.

The genes are TRBV28 and TRBJ1-4; TRBD1 might be the D (5 bases). CDR3 length equals 16 residues. The germline CDR1 and CDR2 sequences are MDHEN and SYDVKM. Trimming removed 3 bases at V and 5 bases at J, with 16 bases between. The CDR3 protein is CASSFSGRALNEKLFF. The CDR3 DNA sequence: TGTGCCAGCAGTTTTTCGGGCAGGGCCCTCAATGAAAAACTGTTTTTT.

The V gene is TRBV6-5, the J gene TRBJ1-1, with TRBD1 identical over 10 bases. The CDR3 runs 15 residues. In germline, CDR1 is MNHEY, CDR2 SVGAGI. The CDR3 bases are TGTGGAACCGGGACAGGGGAGTTGGGGAACACTGAAGCTTTCTTT. Encoded protein: CGTGTGELGNTEAFF.

The chain couples TRBV3-1 (or the pseudogene TRBV3-2) to TRBJ2-1; the match to TRBD2 covers 15 bases. The CDR3 is 15 residues long. Losses at the gene ends were 4 bases for V and 7 bases for J; bases not matched to a gene: 2. The germline CDR1 and CDR2 sequences are LGHDT and YNNKEL (reference sequence). CDR3 sequence (DNA): TGTGCCAGCAGCCCCGGGACTAGCGGGAGGAATGAGCAGTTCTTC. Protein sequence: CASSPGTSGRNEQFF.

This clone came up a few times. V usage is TRBV7-3 and J usage is TRBJ2-7; D not certain. This CDR3 has 14 amino acids. Germline V gene data show CDR1 as SGHTA and CDR2 as FQGTGA. Trimming removed 6 bases from V and 6 bases from J, with 18 bases in between. CDR3 sequence: CASSYQRAKSEQYF. CDR3 DNA sequence: TGTGCCAGCAGTTACCAGCGTGCTAAGTCCGAGCAGTACTTC.

The chain recombines TRBV25-1 with TRBJ2-1, with D uncertain. The germline V gene has CDR1 MGHDK and CDR2 SYGVNS. The CDR3 is 13 residues long. V lost 6 bases to trimming and J lost 5 bases, with 11 bases between them. The CDR3 loop is CASSYGMNNEQFF. The CDR3 DNA follows: TGTGCCAGCAGCTATGGTATGAACAATGAGCAGTTCTTC.

V gene TRBV18 combines with J gene TRBJ2-7, with 12 bases matching TRBD2. V was pared by 0 bases and J by 0 bases, with 9 bases of the junction left unmatched. From germline, CDR1 is KGHSH and CDR2 LQKENI. The CDR3 sequence is 19 residues long. CDR3 sequence reads: CASSPPGTSGRLSSYEQYF. The CDR3 nucleotides are TGTGCCAGCTCACCACCGGGAACTAGCGGGAGGCTAAGCTCCTACGAGCAGTACTTC.

As regards this clone: Other DNA sequences of this sample code for an identical CDR3. The J gene is TRBJ1-1, the V gene TRBV12-3 or TRBV12-4; no firm D call. V was clipped by 5 bases and J by 1 base, with 8 bases between them. This CDR3 has 13 amino acids. CDR3 sequence (DNA): TGTGCCAGCAGTCCCCGACAGAACACTGAAGCTTTCTTT. Translating it yields CASSPRQNTEAFF.

This chain connects TRBV7-3 to TRBJ1-1; D is uncertain. CDR3 length: 13 residues. The germline V and J ends were trimmed by 2 bases and 1 base, with 5 bases remaining between them. The germline V gene encodes CDR1 SGHTA and CDR2 FQGTGA. Here the CDR3 reads CASSLSGNTEAFF. Here the CDR3 DNA reads TGTGCCAGCAGCTTATCAGGGAACACTGAAGCTTTCTTT.

The table lists this clone with a few counts. This chain joins TRBV11-3 and TRBJ2-1, with D tentatively TRBD2 (7 bases). Trimming left V 1 base short and J 8 bases short, with 21 bases between. The CDR3 runs to 17 residues. CDR1 SGHNT and CDR2 YENEEA come from the germline V gene. The CDR3 loop reads CASSLGAGWEGGDEQFF. CDR3 DNA sequence: TGTGCCAGCAGCTTAGGAGCGGGGTGGGAGGGGGGCGATGAGCAGTTCTTC.

The chain has TRBV19 and TRBJ2-3, with 14 bases lining up with TRBD2. This CDR3 region has 16 residues. Germline trimming cut 3 bases from V and 10 bases from J; bases unmatched to any gene: 9. From germline, CDR1 is LNHDA and CDR2 SQIVND (reference sequence). The DNA for the CDR3 is TGTGCCAGTAGTATGGCGGGACTAGCGGGAGATTCGTCGCAGTATTTT. This encodes CASSMAGLAGDSSQYF.

This chain uses TRBV7-3 with TRBJ2-5; TRBD2 matches 9 bases. The CDR3 extends over 16 amino acids. The germline V gene encodes CDR1 SGHTA and CDR2 FQGTGA. V shed 1 base, J shed 4 bases, and the junction held 7 bases outside the gene matches. The CDR3 DNA reads TGTGCCAGCAGCTTAAGGGGACTAGCCCCCGGAGAGACCCAGTACTTC. It codes for CASSLRGLAPGETQYF.

The V and J genes are TRBV20-1 and TRBJ2-3; D uncertain. The germline V and J ends were trimmed by 7 bases and 3 bases, with 8 bases remaining between them. This CDR3 contains 11 residues. Germline V gene lookup returns CDR1 DFQATT and CDR2 SNEGSKA (reference sequence). The CDR3 loop reads CSVAPTDTQYF. The CDR3 region has the DNA TGCAGTGTGGCCCCTACAGATACGCAGTATTTT.